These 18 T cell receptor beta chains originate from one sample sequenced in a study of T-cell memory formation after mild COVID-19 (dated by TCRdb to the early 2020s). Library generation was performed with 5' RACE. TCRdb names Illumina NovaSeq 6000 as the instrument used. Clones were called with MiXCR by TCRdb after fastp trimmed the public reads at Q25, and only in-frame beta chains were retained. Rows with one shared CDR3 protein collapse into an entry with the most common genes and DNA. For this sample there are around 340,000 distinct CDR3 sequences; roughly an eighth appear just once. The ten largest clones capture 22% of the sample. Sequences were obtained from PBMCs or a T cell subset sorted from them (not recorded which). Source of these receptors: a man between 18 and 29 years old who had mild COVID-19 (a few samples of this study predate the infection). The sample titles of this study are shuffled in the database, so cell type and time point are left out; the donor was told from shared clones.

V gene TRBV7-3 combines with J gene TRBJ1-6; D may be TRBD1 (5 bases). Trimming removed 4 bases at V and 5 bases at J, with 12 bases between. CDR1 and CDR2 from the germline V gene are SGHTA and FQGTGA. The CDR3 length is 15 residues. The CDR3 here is CASSSSGLNNSPLHF. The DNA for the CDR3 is TGTGCCAGCAGCTCTTCGGGACTGAATAATTCACCCCTCCACTTT.

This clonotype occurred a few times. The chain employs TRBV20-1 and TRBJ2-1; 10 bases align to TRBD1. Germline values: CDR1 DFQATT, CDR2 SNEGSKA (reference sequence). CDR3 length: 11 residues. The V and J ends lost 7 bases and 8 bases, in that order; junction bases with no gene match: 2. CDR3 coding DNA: TGCAGTGTGACAGGGGGCGATGAGCAGTTCTTC. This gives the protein CSVTGGDEQFF.

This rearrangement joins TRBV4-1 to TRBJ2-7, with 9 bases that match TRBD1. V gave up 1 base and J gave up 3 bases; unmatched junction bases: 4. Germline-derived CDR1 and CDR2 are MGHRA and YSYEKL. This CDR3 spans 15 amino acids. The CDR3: CASSQGSTGGYEQYF. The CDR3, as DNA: TGCGCCAGCAGCCAAGGATCGACAGGGGGCTACGAGCAGTACTTC.

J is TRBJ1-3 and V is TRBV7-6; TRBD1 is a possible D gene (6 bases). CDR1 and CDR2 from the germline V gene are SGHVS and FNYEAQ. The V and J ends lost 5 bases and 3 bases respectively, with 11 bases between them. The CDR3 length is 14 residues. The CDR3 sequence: CASSLGAGGNTIYF. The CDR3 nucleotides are TGTGCCAGCAGCCTGGGGGCGGGTGGAAACACCATATATTTT.

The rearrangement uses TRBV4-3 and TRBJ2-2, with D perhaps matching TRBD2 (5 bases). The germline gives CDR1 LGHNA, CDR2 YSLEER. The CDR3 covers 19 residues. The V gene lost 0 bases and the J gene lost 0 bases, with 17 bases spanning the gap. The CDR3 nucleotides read TGCGCCAGCAGCCAAGAACTCCCTGGGCGGGTAGCGAACACCGGGGAGCTGTTTTTT. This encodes CASSQELPGRVANTGELFF.

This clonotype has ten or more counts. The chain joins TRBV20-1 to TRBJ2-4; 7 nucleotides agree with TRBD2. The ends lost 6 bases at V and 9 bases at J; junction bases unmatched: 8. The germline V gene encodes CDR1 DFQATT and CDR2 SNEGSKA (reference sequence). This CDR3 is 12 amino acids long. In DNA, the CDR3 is TGCAGTGCCGCAACTAGCGCGGGCATTCAGTACTTC. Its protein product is CSAATSAGIQYF.

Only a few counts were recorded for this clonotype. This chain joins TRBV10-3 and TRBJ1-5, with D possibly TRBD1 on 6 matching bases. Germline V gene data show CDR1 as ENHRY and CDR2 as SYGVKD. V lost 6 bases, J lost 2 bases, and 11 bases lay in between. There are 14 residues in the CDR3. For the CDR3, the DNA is TGTGCCATCAGGACAGGTGAAGGCAATCAGCCCCAGCATTTT. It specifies CAIRTGEGNQPQHF.

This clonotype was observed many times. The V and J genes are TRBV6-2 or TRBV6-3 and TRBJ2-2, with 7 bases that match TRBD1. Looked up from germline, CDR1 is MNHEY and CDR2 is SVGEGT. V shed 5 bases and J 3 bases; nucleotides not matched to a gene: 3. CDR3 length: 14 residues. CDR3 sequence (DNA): TGTGCCAGCAGTATTGGACAGGACACCGGGGAGCTGTTTTTT. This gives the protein CASSIGQDTGELFF.

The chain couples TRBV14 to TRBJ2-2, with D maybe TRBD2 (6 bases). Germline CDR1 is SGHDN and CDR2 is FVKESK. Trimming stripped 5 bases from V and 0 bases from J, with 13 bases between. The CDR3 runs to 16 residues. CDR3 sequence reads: CASSSRRGSNTGELFF. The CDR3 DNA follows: TGTGCCAGCAGCTCGCGGAGGGGATCGAACACCGGGGAGCTGTTTTTT.

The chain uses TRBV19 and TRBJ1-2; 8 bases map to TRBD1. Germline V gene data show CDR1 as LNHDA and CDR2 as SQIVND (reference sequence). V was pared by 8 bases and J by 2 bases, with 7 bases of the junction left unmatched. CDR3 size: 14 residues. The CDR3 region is CASAKDRANYGYTF. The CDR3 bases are TGTGCCAGTGCCAAGGACAGGGCGAACTATGGCTACACCTTC.

The CDR3 DNA is TGTGCCAGCAGCTTAGGACAGGGGCGGGGGTCACCCCTCCACTTT. The encoded protein is CASSLGQGRGSPLHF. The rearrangement uses TRBV7-2 and TRBJ1-6; TRBD1 matches at 8 bases. The CDR3 is 15 amino acids. CDR1 SGHTA and CDR2 FQGNSA come from the germline V gene. The trim removed 1 base at V and 10 bases at J, leaving 6 bases unmatched.

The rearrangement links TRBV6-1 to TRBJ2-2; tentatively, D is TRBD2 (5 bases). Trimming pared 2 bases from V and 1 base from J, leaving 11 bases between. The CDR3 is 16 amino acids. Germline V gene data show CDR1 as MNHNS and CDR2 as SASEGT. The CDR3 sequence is CASSESYGENTGELFF. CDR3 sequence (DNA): TGTGCCAGCAGTGAATCGTACGGGGAGAACACCGGGGAGCTGTTTTTT.

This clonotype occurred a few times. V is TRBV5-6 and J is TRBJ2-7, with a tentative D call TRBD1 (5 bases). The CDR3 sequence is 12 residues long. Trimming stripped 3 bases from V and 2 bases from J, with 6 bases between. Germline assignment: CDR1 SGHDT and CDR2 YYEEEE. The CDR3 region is CASSSGPYEQYF. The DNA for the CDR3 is TGTGCCAGCAGCTCAGGGCCCTACGAGCAGTACTTC.

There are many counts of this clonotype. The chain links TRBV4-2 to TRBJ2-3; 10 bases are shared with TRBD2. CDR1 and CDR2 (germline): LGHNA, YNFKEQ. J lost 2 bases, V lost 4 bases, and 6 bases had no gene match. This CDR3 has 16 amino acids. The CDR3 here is CASSPTSGSYTDTQYF. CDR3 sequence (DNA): TGTGCCAGCAGCCCGACTAGCGGGTCCTACACAGATACGCAGTATTTT.

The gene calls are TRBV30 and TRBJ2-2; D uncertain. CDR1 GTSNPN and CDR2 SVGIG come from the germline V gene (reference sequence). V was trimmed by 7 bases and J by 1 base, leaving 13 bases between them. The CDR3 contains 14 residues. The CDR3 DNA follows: TGTGCCTTGATGAAGAGGTTGAACACCGGGGAGCTGTTTTTT. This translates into CALMKRLNTGELFF.

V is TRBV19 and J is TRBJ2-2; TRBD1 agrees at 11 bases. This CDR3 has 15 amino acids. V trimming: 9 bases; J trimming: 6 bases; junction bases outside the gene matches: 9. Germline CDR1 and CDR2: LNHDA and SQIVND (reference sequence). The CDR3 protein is CASATGTGGSGELFF. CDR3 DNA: TGTGCCAGCGCCACCGGGACAGGGGGGTCCGGGGAGCTGTTTTTT.

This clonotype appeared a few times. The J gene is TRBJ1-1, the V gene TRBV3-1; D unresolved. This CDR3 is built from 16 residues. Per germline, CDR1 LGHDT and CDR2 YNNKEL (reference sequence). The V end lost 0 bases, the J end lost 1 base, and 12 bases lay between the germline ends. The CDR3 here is CASSQDRGMGNTEAFF. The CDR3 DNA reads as TGTGCCAGCAGCCAAGATCGAGGGATGGGGAACACTGAAGCTTTCTTT.

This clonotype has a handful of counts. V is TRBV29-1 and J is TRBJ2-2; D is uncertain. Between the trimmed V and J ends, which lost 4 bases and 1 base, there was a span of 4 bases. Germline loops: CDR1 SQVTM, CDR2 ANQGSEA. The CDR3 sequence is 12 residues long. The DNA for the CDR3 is TGCAGCGTTGCCATGAACACCGGGGAGCTGTTTTTT. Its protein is CSVAMNTGELFF.